Sequencing of this TCR beta chain was carried out in a study of T cells in localized non-small cell lung cancer. Points from the study as a whole: Overall survival was longer when the density of T cells in the blood was higher. The greatest T cell clonality was found in uninvolved adjacent lung (higher than in tumor). Only one tumor region was sequenced, so heterogeneity remains possible. Adjacent lung held a median approximately 57 of the top 100 tumor clones.

Trimming took 5 bases from V and 5 from J, leaving 15 bases between them. The CDR3 totals 14 residues. In germline, CDR1 is SGHTA, CDR2 FQGNSA. On this clone itself: Its antigen remains unknown.

The method was immunoSEQ multiplex PCR; TCRdb's version includes in-frame clones alone and lacks a portion of them. The sample has tens of thousands of clones, around 86% seen once. The receptor was isolated from a woman aged 18-50 years with stage III lung adenocarcinoma. Sequencing used peripheral blood, obtained before any cancer treatment. This chain joins TRBV7-2 and TRBJ2-5; D remains ambiguous. Here the CDR3 reads CASSHATKGETQYF. In DNA form, the CDR3 reads TGTGCCAGCAGCCACGCAACGAAAGGGGAGACCCAGTACTTC.